This T cell receptor beta chain is drawn from a study of siplizumab effects on memory and regulatory T cells. Findings of the study overall: Mapping to unstimulated subsets was achieved for only a minor fraction of alloreactive clones. Proliferating Tregs taken from siplizumab cultures were not shown to have a confirmed suppressive function. For mappable alloreactive CD4+ clones, the mean Treg-derived fraction was around 66% with siplizumab and 25% to 30% in controls.

Clones were read by immunoSEQ multiplex PCR, and TCRdb kept only the in-frame ones, dropping some. The sample shows nearly 85,000 clones, 80% to 90% of them seen only once. Comments on this clone: What it binds is not known.

Germline V gene lookup returns CDR1 SGDLS and CDR2 YYNGEE. The CDR3 has 17 amino acids. V dropped 0 bases and J dropped 2; count of bases not matched to a gene: 5. The sequence was collected from a human donor in good health. Sample: Tregs sorted from blood. The chain is built from TRBV9 and TRBJ2-3, with 11 bases that match TRBD2. CDR3 protein: CASSVGASGGITDTQYF. The CDR3 region has the DNA TGTGCCAGCAGCGTAGGGGCTAGCGGGGGGATCACAGATACGCAGTATTTT.